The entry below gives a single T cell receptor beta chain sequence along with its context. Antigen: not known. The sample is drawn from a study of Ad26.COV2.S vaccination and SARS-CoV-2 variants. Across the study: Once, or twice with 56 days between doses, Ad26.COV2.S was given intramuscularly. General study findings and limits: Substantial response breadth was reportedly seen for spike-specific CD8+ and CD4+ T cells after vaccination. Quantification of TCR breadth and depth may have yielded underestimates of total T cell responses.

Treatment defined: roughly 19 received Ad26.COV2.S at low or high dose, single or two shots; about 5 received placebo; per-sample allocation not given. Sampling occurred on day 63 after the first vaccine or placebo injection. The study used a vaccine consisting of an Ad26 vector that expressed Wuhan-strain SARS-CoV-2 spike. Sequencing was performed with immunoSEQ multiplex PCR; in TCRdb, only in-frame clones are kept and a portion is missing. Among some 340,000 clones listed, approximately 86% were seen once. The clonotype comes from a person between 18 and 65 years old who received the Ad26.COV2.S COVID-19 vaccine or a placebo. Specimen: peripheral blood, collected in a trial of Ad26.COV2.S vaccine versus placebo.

The CDR3 loop is CASNPGTSGGAKDTQYF. CDR3 in DNA: TGCGCCAGCAATCCCGGGACTAGCGGGGGGGCCAAAGATACGCAGTATTTT. The chain is built from TRBV5-1 and TRBJ2-3, with 16 bases identical to TRBD2. Trimming removed 6 bases from V and 5 bases from J; junction bases left unmatched: 9. The CDR3 extends over 17 amino acids. The V gene's germline CDR1 is SGHRS and CDR2 YFSETQ.